The 30 T cell receptor beta chains presented below share a single source sample, sequenced in a study of T cells in localized non-small cell lung cancer. Assay: immunoSEQ multiplex PCR; the TCRdb copy retains only in-frame clones and omits some. The sample has roughly 3,500 clones; around 24% are singletons. The sequences come from lung tumor tissue, collected before any cancer treatment. The source is a man aged 35 to 69 with stage II squamous cell lung carcinoma.

The genes are TRBV6-8 and TRBJ1-4, with TRBD1 as a possible D gene (5 bases). CDR1 is MNHGY, CDR2 SAAAGT, per germline. V shed 0 bases and J shed 8 bases, with 19 bases lying between them. This CDR3 region has 17 residues. The CDR3 spells CASSYSMDGGLGEKLFF. The CDR3 DNA reads TGTGCCAGCAGTTACTCGATGGATGGGGGGTTAGGGGAAAAACTGTTTTTT.

The gene calls are TRBV4-1 and TRBJ1-6; 7 bases line up with TRBD1. Germline trimming cut 4 bases from V and 5 bases from J; bases unmatched to any gene: 5. The CDR3 sequence is 15 residues long. CDR1 and CDR2 from the germline V gene are MGHRA and YSYEKL. CDR3 nucleotides: TGCGCCAGCAGCCGACAGGGCAGGGATAATTCACCCCTCCACTTT. This codes for CASSRQGRDNSPLHF.

CDR3 bases: TGTGCCAGCAAACCACAGGGGGCGATCACTGAAGCTTTCTTT. Translated, it gives CASKPQGAITEAFF. The chain uses TRBV6-8 and TRBJ1-1; 9 bases agree with TRBD1. The CDR3 is 14 amino acids. Germline V gene sequence: CDR1 MNHGY, CDR2 SAAAGT. With 7 bases clipped from V and 4 bases from J, the junction kept 7 bases outside the gene matches.

V usage is TRBV5-1 and J usage is TRBJ1-5; D might be TRBD1 (5 bases). The CDR3 consists of 14 residues. Germline CDR1 and CDR2: SGHRS and YFSETQ. V lost 0 bases to trimming and J lost 10 bases, with 14 bases between them. CDR3 loop: CASSLVGGGDPQHF. The CDR3 bases are TGCGCCAGCAGCTTGGTAGGTGGGGGGGATCCCCAGCATTTT.

The J gene is TRBJ2-7, the V gene TRBV28, with TRBD2 matching 7 bases. This CDR3 is built from 14 residues. Looked up from germline, CDR1 is MDHEN and CDR2 is SYDVKM. V was pared by 5 bases and J by 2 bases, with 6 bases of the junction left unmatched. The CDR3 DNA reads TGTGCCAGCAGTCCTAGCGGAAACCCCTACGAGCAGTACTTC. Protein sequence: CASSPSGNPYEQYF.

This chain joins TRBV5-1 and TRBJ2-1; a weak D match, TRBD1 (5 bases). The ends were cut back, 0 bases at V and 0 bases at J, with 10 bases in the middle. CDR3 length equals 16 residues. CDR1 and CDR2 (germline): SGHRS, YFSETQ. For the CDR3, the DNA is TGCGCCAGCAGCTTGGCTACAGGCCCCTCCTACAATGAGCAGTTCTTC. Protein product: CASSLATGPSYNEQFF. Supplemented by reference TRBV5-1 and TRBJ2-1, the full variable domain reads KAGVTQTPRYLIKTRGQQVTLSCSPISGHRSVSWYQQTPGQGLQFLFEYFSETQRNKGNFPGRFSGRQFSNSRSEMNVSTLELGDSALYLCASSLATGPSYNEQFFGPGTRLTVL.

The genes are TRBV10-2 and TRBJ1-1; D gene unclear. Germline V lookup: CDR1 WSHSY, CDR2 SAAADI. There are 13 residues in the CDR3. The V end was cut by 5 bases, the J end by 2 bases, with 9 bases between. CDR3: CASSPDGNTEAFF. In DNA, the CDR3 is TGCGCCAGCAGTCCGGACGGAAACACTGAAGCTTTCTTT.

The chain links TRBV19 to TRBJ1-2; tentative D call: TRBD1 (6 bases). The germline V and J ends were trimmed by 5 bases and 4 bases, with 14 bases remaining between them. Germline loops: CDR1 LNHDA, CDR2 SQIVND (reference sequence). The CDR3 contains 14 residues. In DNA form, the CDR3 reads TGTGCCAGTAGTTCACCAGGGGAGGGCTATGGCTACACCTTC. Encoded protein: CASSSPGEGYGYTF.

The chain carries TRBV19 and TRBJ2-2; 7 bases are shared with TRBD1. The V segment lost 1 base and the J segment 7 bases; nucleotides outside the gene matches: 6. The CDR3 contains 15 residues. Germline lookup yields CDR1 LNHDA and CDR2 SQIVND (reference sequence). CDR3: CASSIAQGSGGELFF. The CDR3 DNA follows: TGTGCCAGTAGTATAGCACAGGGGAGTGGCGGGGAGCTGTTTTTT.

The chain recombines TRBV18 with TRBJ2-5; 8 bases align to TRBD1. The CDR3 covers 15 residues. Unmatched junction bases numbered 11, after V lost 6 bases and J lost 5 bases. The V gene's germline CDR1 is KGHSH and CDR2 LQKENI. CDR3 coding DNA: TGTGCCAGCTCTCGAAGACAGGGGCGTTGGGAGACCCAGTACTTC. It specifies CASSRRQGRWETQYF.

The chain uses TRBV28 and TRBJ1-5, with TRBD1 matching 8 bases. V shed 5 bases and J 6 bases; nucleotides not matched to a gene: 15. Germline V gives CDR1 MDHEN, CDR2 SYDVKM. The CDR3 extends over 17 amino acids. The chain's CDR3 is CASSGPPTGGFSQPQHF. CDR3 nucleotides: TGTGCCAGCAGTGGCCCCCCAACAGGGGGTTTCAGTCAGCCCCAGCATTTT.

The table lists this clone with a few counts. The chain couples TRBV6-8 to TRBJ1-5; 9 bases align to TRBD1. The CDR3 has 14 amino acids. The junction had 7 bases not matched to a gene; V was cut back by 6 bases and J by 7 bases. In germline, CDR1 is MNHGY, CDR2 SAAAGT. CDR3 sequence (DNA): TGTGCCAGCAGCCGGGACAGGGTGCGACAGCCCCAGCATTTT. It translates to CASSRDRVRQPQHF.

This clone showed up just a few times. Mismatch with germline at one junction end may stem from a read error. This sequence joins TRBV5-1 and TRBJ2-7; 7 nucleotides line up with TRBD2. Germline V gene sequence: CDR1 SGHRS, CDR2 YFSETQ. The CDR3 consists of 18 residues. CDR3 in amino acids: CASSRATREGPHPYEQYF. The CDR3 DNA reads as TGTGCCAGCAGCCGCGCTACCAGGGAGGGGCCCCACCCTTACGAGCAGTACTTC.

The CDR3: CASSYRLAGEGTGELFF. The DNA for the CDR3 is TGTGCCAGCAGTTACCGACTAGCGGGAGAGGGGACCGGGGAGCTGTTTTTT. J is TRBJ2-2 and V is TRBV6-8; TRBD2 matches 12 bases. Germline V gene lookup returns CDR1 MNHGY and CDR2 SAAAGT. V dropped 2 bases and J dropped 5; count of bases not matched to a gene: 6. This CDR3 comprises 17 residues.

The CDR3 here is CASSPPSRGGYTF. For the CDR3, the DNA is TGTGCCAGCTCACCCCCGTCCAGGGGAGGCTACACCTTC. The chain combines TRBV18 with TRBJ1-2, with a weak D call TRBD1 (6 bases). The V gene lost 3 bases and the J gene lost 8 bases, with 13 bases spanning the gap. This CDR3 region has 13 residues. Germline values: CDR1 KGHSH, CDR2 LQKENI. The whole variable domain, remainder taken from reference TRBV18 and TRBJ1-2, is NAGVMQNPRHLVRRRGQEARLRCSPMKGHSHVYWYRQLPEEGLKFMVYLQKENIIDESGMPKERFSAEFPKEGPSILRIQQVVRGDSAAYFCASSPPSRGGYTFGSGTRLTVV.

The rearrangement links TRBV10-2 to TRBJ2-2; 8 bases agree with TRBD1. CDR3 length: 13 amino acids. Germline loops: CDR1 WSHSY, CDR2 SAAADI. The ends lost 8 bases at V and 4 bases at J; junction bases unmatched: 3. The CDR3 protein is CASRTGSTGELFF. CDR3 sequence (DNA): TGCGCCAGCCGGACAGGGAGCACCGGGGAGCTGTTTTTT.

This clone is classed as medium-sized. This sequence joins TRBV28 and TRBJ1-2, with 8 bases aligning to TRBD1. Germline loops: CDR1 MDHEN, CDR2 SYDVKM. The CDR3 spans 13 residues. The trim removed 3 bases at V and 6 bases at J, leaving 3 bases unmatched. The CDR3 is CASSFGDRNGYTF. The CDR3, as DNA: TGTGCCAGCAGTTTTGGGGACAGGAATGGCTACACCTTC.

The J gene is TRBJ2-3, the V gene TRBV19, with D tentatively TRBD2 (5 bases). The CDR3 has 16 amino acids. The ends were cut back, 5 bases at V and 5 bases at J, with 20 bases in the middle. Germline CDR1 LNHDA, CDR2 SQIVND (reference sequence). CDR3 loop: CASSLSLSSEGDTQYF. The CDR3 bases are TGTGCCAGTAGTCTCTCTCTTTCTTCCGAGGGAGATACGCAGTATTTT.

This chain links TRBV29-1 with TRBJ2-7; weak D call: TRBD1 (5 bases). CDR1 and CDR2 (germline): SQVTM, ANQGSEA. The CDR3 has 13 amino acids. Between the trimmed V and J ends, which lost 7 bases and 3 bases, there was a span of 16 bases. The CDR3 is CSAKGPLDYEQYF. The CDR3 DNA follows: TGCAGCGCTAAGGGGCCCCTTGACTACGAGCAGTACTTC.

This clone was seen at least ten times. The chain recombines TRBV6-8 with TRBJ2-7, with TRBD1 as a possible D gene (5 bases). Trimming removed 5 bases from V and 0 bases from J, with 14 bases in between. Per germline, CDR1 MNHGY and CDR2 SAAAGT. The CDR3 length is 15 residues. The CDR3, as DNA: TGTGCCAGCAGTACCCCCAGGGCGGCCTCCTACGAGCAGTACTTC. Its translation: CASSTPRAASYEQYF.

The chain carries TRBV19 and TRBJ2-6, with D hard to call. V gave up 6 bases and J gave up 1 base, with 4 bases separating them. This CDR3 is built from 13 residues. The germline CDR1 and CDR2 sequences are LNHDA and SQIVND (reference sequence). CDR3 nucleotide sequence: TGTGCCAGTAGACAGTCTGGGGCCAACGTCCTGACTTTC. Translation: CASRQSGANVLTF. The full variable domain, completed using reference TRBV19 and TRBJ2-6, is DGGITQSPKYLFRKEGQNVTLSCEQNLNHDAMYWYRQDPGQGLRLIYYSQIVNDFQKGDIAEGYSVSREKKESFPLTVTSAQKNPTAFYLCASRQSGANVLTFGAGSRLTVL.

The chain uses TRBV9 and TRBJ1-5; the match to TRBD1 covers 8 bases. The CDR3 is made up of 13 amino acids. V shed 8 bases and J 3 bases; nucleotides not matched to a gene: 4. CDR1 is SGDLS and CDR2 is YYNGEE in the germline V gene. For the CDR3, the DNA is TGTGCCAGTCGACAGGGGAACAATCAGCCCCAGCATTTT. Translating it yields CASRQGNNQPQHF. Full variable domain (remainder filled in from reference TRBV9 and TRBJ1-5): DSGVTQTPKHLITATGQRVTLRCSPRSGDLSVYWYQQSLDQGLQFLIQYYNGEERAKGNILERFSAQQFPDLHSELNLSSLELGDSALYFCASRQGNNQPQHFGDGTRLSIL.

The genes are TRBV6-8 and TRBJ1-5; possible D gene TRBD1, 5 bases. CDR3 length equals 13 residues. V gave up 5 bases and J gave up 3 bases, with 8 bases separating them. Germline assignment: CDR1 MNHGY and CDR2 SAAAGT. In DNA, the CDR3 is TGTGCCAGCAGTGAGGGGAACAATCAGCCCCAGCATTTT. Its translation: CASSEGNNQPQHF.

This clone has a handful of counts. One end of the junction fails to match germline, which may point to a read error. The V call is TRBV6-8, the J call TRBJ1-2; 9 bases fit TRBD1. From germline, CDR1 is MNHGY and CDR2 SAAAGT. The CDR3 spans 14 residues. The CDR3 loop is CAISGWDRAYGYTF. CDR3 bases: TGTGCCATCAGTGGCTGGGACAGGGCCTATGGCTACACCTTC.

The chain combines TRBV6-8 with TRBJ1-3; D is undetermined. Trimming took 2 bases from V and 0 from J, leaving 8 bases between them. Germline V gives CDR1 MNHGY, CDR2 SAAAGT. The CDR3 spans 15 residues. The chain's CDR3 is CASSYAPASGNTIYF. The CDR3 bases are TGTGCCAGCAGTTACGCGCCCGCCTCTGGAAACACCATATATTTT.

The chain uses TRBV11-3 and TRBJ2-1; D may be TRBD2 (5 bases). V was trimmed by 3 bases and J by 6 bases, leaving 12 bases between them. This CDR3 is 14 amino acids long. Germline loops: CDR1 SGHNT, CDR2 YENEEA. The CDR3 sequence is CASSLDSWGNEQFF. CDR3 nucleotide sequence: TGTGCCAGCAGCTTGGACTCTTGGGGCAATGAGCAGTTCTTC.

V usage is TRBV6-8 and J usage is TRBJ2-7, with 7 bases identical to TRBD2. CDR3 length: 13 residues. Germline-derived CDR1 and CDR2 are MNHGY and SAAAGT. With 2 bases clipped from V and 12 bases from J, the junction kept 10 bases outside the gene matches. DNA for the CDR3: TGTGCCAGCAGTTACGGGACTACCATCAATCTGTACTTC. It translates to CASSYGTTINLYF.

This clone has a handful of counts. The rearrangement joins TRBV29-1 to TRBJ2-1; D remains unclear. Germline V gene sequence: CDR1 SQVTM, CDR2 ANQGSEA. The CDR3 has 13 residues. Trimming removed 4 bases at V and 3 bases at J, with 10 bases between. CDR3 sequence reads: CSVGGGIYNEQFF. CDR3 nucleotide sequence: TGCAGCGTTGGAGGCGGTATCTACAATGAGCAGTTCTTC.

In its sample, this clone was seen once. This chain links TRBV6-8 with TRBJ2-3; TRBD2 might be the D (5 bases). The CDR3 loop spans 15 amino acids. With 2 bases removed from V and 4 bases from J, the gap between germline ends came to 13 bases. Germline values: CDR1 MNHGY, CDR2 SAAAGT. In nucleotides, the CDR3 is TGTGCCAGCAGTTACGGAGCCAGCGGCGCAGATACGCAGTATTTT. The encoded protein is CASSYGASGADTQYF.

The genes are TRBV6-7 and TRBJ2-5; D may be TRBD1 (6 bases). TRBV6-7 is labeled an ORF, and its function is uncertain. Trimming removed 2 bases from V and 5 bases from J, with 12 bases in between. This CDR3 has 14 amino acids. In nucleotides, the CDR3 is TGTGCCAGCAGTTACGGACAGAAGAGGGAGACCCAGTACTTC. Protein: CASSYGQKRETQYF.